This TCR beta chain was obtained from a study of T cell responses to AZD1222 COVID-19 vaccine. Points from the study as a whole: Two AZD1222 administrations were followed by greater Spike-specific TCR breadth and depth. Only after the peak T cell response were repertoires sampled.

To note about this clone: Its specificity is unknown.

Combined were second doses at about 4 or about 12 weeks. Germline CDR1 is MNHNS and CDR2 is SASEGT. CDR3 size: 14 residues. V gave up 2 bases and J gave up 5 bases, with 12 bases separating them. The method was immunoSEQ multiplex PCR; TCRdb's version includes in-frame clones alone and lacks a portion of them. The data hold approximately 80,000 clones, with 80% to 90% observed a single time. The sample in question was peripheral blood, obtained 28 days after the second AZD1222 dose. The source of this sequence is an adult who received the AZD1222 COVID-19 vaccine. V usage is TRBV6-1 and J usage is TRBJ1-1, with D tentatively TRBD1 (5 bases). The CDR3 DNA reads TGTGCCAGCAGTGAAATGGGGGTCACAACTGAAGCTTTCTTT. Its translation is CASSEMGVTTEAFF.